A single T cell receptor (beta chain) is shown here with its context. Antigen unknown. 13 Jbeta primers and 60 Vbeta primers were used for the PCR. Some clones are missing from TCRdb's copy, which holds only in-frame ones; the method was immunoSEQ multiplex PCR. The sample holds around 81,000 clones, about 60% seen once. With 2 bases clipped from V and 0 bases from J, the junction kept 3 bases outside the gene matches. CDR1 and CDR2 (germline): ENHRY, SYGVKD. CDR3 length: 16 residues. The source of the sample is a study of cytomegalovirus exposure and HLA in healthy donors. Study-wide background: Earlier sequencing of some 170 million T cells yielded 90 million to 140 million unique TCR beta sequences.

Unrecorded immune exposures were likely, despite nominal health at sampling. Study findings and constraints: Later analysis showed TCR association rates varying by HLA locus, highest for DRB1 and lowest for HLA-C. About 87% or about 30% of the time was how often most TCR beta V segments were productive, according to an earlier analysis.

This receptor was taken from a young man in good health and CMV-seropositive. What was sequenced was PBMCs. The gene calls are TRBV10-3 and TRBJ2-1; 8 nucleotides line up with TRBD2. This CDR3 reads CAISENSGSSYNEQFF. CDR3 sequence (DNA): TGTGCCATCAGTGAGAACAGCGGGAGCTCCTACAATGAGCAGTTCTTC.